The 8 T cell receptor beta chains below were found in one sample sequenced in a study of T-cell memory formation after mild COVID-19. TCRdb reanalysed the 5' RACE reads using MiXCR and keeps one entry per CDR3 protein. Altogether around 530,000 distinct CDR3 sequences are present, about 20% being singletons, with the ten largest covering roughly 8.1%. The sequencing input was PBMCs or a T cell subset sorted from them (not recorded which). These receptors all stem from an adult woman who had mild COVID-19 (a few samples of this study predate the infection). Cell type and time point are not known.

CDR3 nucleotides: TGTGCCACCAGTGCCCCCGGCATGAATGAGCAGTTCTTC. It yields the protein CATSAPGMNEQFF. The chain has TRBV24-1 and TRBJ2-1; D is unclear. The CDR3 totals 13 residues. CDR1 is KGHDR, CDR2 SFDVKD, per germline. With 5 bases removed from V and 7 bases from J, the gap between germline ends came to 11 bases.

The genes are TRBV7-9 and TRBJ2-7, with TRBD2 identical over 8 bases. The CDR3 is 14 residues long. Losses at the gene ends were 5 bases for V and 2 bases for J; bases not matched to a gene: 5. From germline, CDR1 is SEHNR and CDR2 FQNEAQ (reference sequence). The CDR3 nucleotides read TGTGCCAGCAGCCGGACGGGGGGGGCCTACGAGCAGTACTTC. It yields the protein CASSRTGGAYEQYF. The full variable domain, completed using reference TRBV7-9 and TRBJ2-7, is DTGVSQNPRHKITKRGQNVTFRCDPISEHNRLYWYRQTLGQGPEFLTYFQNEAQLEKSRLLSDRFSAERPKGSFSTLEIQRTEQGDSAMYLCASSRTGGAYEQYFGPGTRLTVT.

V usage is TRBV3-1 and J usage is TRBJ2-1; weak D call: TRBD2 (5 bases). The germline V gene encodes CDR1 LGHDT and CDR2 YNNKEL (reference sequence). V was clipped by 1 base and J by 5 bases, with 15 bases between them. This CDR3 is built from 16 residues. This CDR3 reads CASSQVSLSRDNEQFF. The CDR3 coding sequence is TGTGCCAGCAGCCAAGTTTCACTTTCGAGGGACAATGAGCAGTTCTTC.

The rearrangement joins TRBV20-1 to TRBJ1-5; D is uncertain. Germline V gene sequence: CDR1 DFQATT, CDR2 SNEGSKA (reference sequence). The CDR3 is made up of 14 amino acids. The CDR3 is CSTAVGLGNQPQHF. The DNA for the CDR3 is TGCAGCACCGCGGTAGGCCTGGGGAATCAGCCCCAGCATTTT.

V gene TRBV9 combines with J gene TRBJ2-2; D gene unclear. Deletions cut 0 bases from V and 2 bases from J, with 11 bases between. Germline V lookup: CDR1 SGDLS, CDR2 YYNGEE. This CDR3 has 16 amino acids. The CDR3 DNA is TGTGCCAGCAGCGTAGCCTCGGCTGAAAACACCGGGGAGCTGTTTTTT. As protein: CASSVASAENTGELFF.

The table lists this clonotype with a few counts. The rearrangement joins TRBV20-1 to TRBJ1-1, with D possibly TRBD1 on 5 matching bases. V lost 6 bases, J lost 3 bases, and 11 bases lay in between. The CDR3 length is 12 residues. From germline, CDR1 is DFQATT and CDR2 SNEGSKA (reference sequence). The CDR3 region is CSAAQEYTEAFF. The CDR3 bases are TGCAGTGCCGCACAGGAGTACACTGAAGCTTTCTTT.

The gene calls are TRBV23-1 and TRBJ1-4; D is perhaps TRBD1 (6 bases). TRBV23-1 is an open reading frame, and its role is uncertain. V was trimmed by 6 bases and J by 1 base, leaving 12 bases between them. The CDR3 contains 15 residues. The CDR3 bases are TGCGCCAGCAGGCCATGGACAGAAACTAATGAAAAACTGTTTTTT. Translated, it gives CASRPWTETNEKLFF.

This clonotype was seen more than once but under ten times. The V gene is TRBV5-1, the J gene TRBJ1-1; no clear D. This CDR3 comprises 12 residues. Germline CDR1 and CDR2: SGHRS and YFSETQ. V lost 7 bases to trimming and J lost 1 base, with 8 bases between them. The CDR3 DNA reads TGCGCCAGCTTCTCGGAGAACACTGAAGCTTTCTTT. Encoded protein: CASFSENTEAFF.